The 10 T cell receptor beta chains given below trace back to one sample, sequenced in a study of cytomegalovirus exposure and HLA in healthy donors. Clones were sequenced by immunoSEQ multiplex PCR, and TCRdb holds only the in-frame ones, with some missing. The table includes about 280,000 clones, approximately 87% detected once. The sample taken for sequencing was PBMCs. The source of these receptors is a young woman in good health and CMV-seronegative.

This chain joins TRBV14 and TRBJ1-6; 10 nucleotides agree with TRBD1. The CDR3 length is 17 residues. V shed 4 bases and J 7 bases; nucleotides not matched to a gene: 10. Germline V gene sequence: CDR1 SGHDN, CDR2 FVKESK. In DNA, the CDR3 is TGTGCCAGCAGCCGACTAATCCGGGACAGGGGCAATTCACCCCTCCACTTT. Its protein product is CASSRLIRDRGNSPLHF.

V usage is TRBV6-5 and J usage is TRBJ1-5; D ambiguous. The CDR3 runs to 13 residues. Germline V gene lookup returns CDR1 MNHEY and CDR2 SVGAGI. Deletions cut 2 bases from V and 7 bases from J, with 9 bases between. The CDR3 sequence is CASSYEQRQPQHF. The CDR3, as DNA: TGTGCCAGCAGTTACGAGCAGAGGCAGCCCCAGCATTTT.

The rearrangement joins TRBV4-3 to TRBJ2-1; 10 bases fit TRBD2. Looked up from germline, CDR1 is LGHNA and CDR2 is YSLEER. The CDR3 has 17 amino acids. J gave up 0 bases and V 0 bases, and 2 bases lay outside the gene matches. The chain's CDR3 is CASSQELAGHSYNEQFF. CDR3 nucleotide sequence: TGCGCCAGCAGCCAAGAACTAGCGGGGCACTCCTACAATGAGCAGTTCTTC.

Comments on this clone: One end of the junction does not line up with germline, which may come from a read error. The rearrangement uses TRBV20-1 and TRBJ2-3; tentative D call: TRBD2 (5 bases). Germline-derived CDR1 and CDR2 are DFQATT and SNEGSKA (reference sequence). The CDR3 runs to 11 residues. The CDR3 region has the DNA TGCAGTGCTAGAGACCGGGGTTTCGTCCGTTTT. Translation gives CSARDRGFVRF.

This sequence joins TRBV30 and TRBJ2-5, with D tentatively TRBD1 (6 bases). This CDR3 has 15 residues. Trimming stripped 2 bases from V and 2 bases from J, with 15 bases between. Germline V CDR1 and CDR2: GTSNPN, SVGIG (reference sequence). CDR3 region: CAWSLTTGWQETQYF. The CDR3 DNA reads as TGTGCCTGGAGTCTAACCACAGGGTGGCAAGAGACCCAGTACTTC.

The chain carries TRBV15 and TRBJ2-5, with a tentative D call TRBD1 (6 bases). This CDR3 is 17 amino acids long. From germline, CDR1 is LNHNV and CDR2 YYDKDF (reference sequence). The germline V and J ends were trimmed by 3 bases and 1 base, with 18 bases remaining between them. The CDR3 DNA reads as TGTGCCACCAGCAGTAACAGGGCGCTGCAAGTCCAAGAGACCCAGTACTTC. This sequence encodes CATSSNRALQVQETQYF.

The rearrangement joins TRBV28 to TRBJ2-5; 9 bases map to TRBD2. The CDR3 loop spans 15 amino acids. Germline CDR1 and CDR2: MDHEN and SYDVKM. V trimming: 5 bases; J trimming: 5 bases; junction bases outside the gene matches: 9. The CDR3 sequence is CASSLRLAVRETQYF. Here the CDR3 DNA reads TGTGCCAGCAGTCTCCGACTAGCGGTCCGTGAGACCCAGTACTTC.

V gene TRBV5-4 combines with J gene TRBJ1-2, with TRBD1 as a possible D gene (5 bases). Deletions cut 1 base from V and 5 bases from J, with 12 bases between. The germline gives CDR1 SGHNT, CDR2 YYREEE (reference sequence). This CDR3 region has 14 residues. This CDR3 is CASSLQGNLYGYTF. The DNA for the CDR3 is TGTGCCAGCAGCTTGCAGGGAAATCTTTATGGCTACACCTTC.

V gene TRBV18 combines with J gene TRBJ2-7, with TRBD1 as a possible D gene (6 bases). CDR1 and CDR2 (germline): KGHSH, LQKENI. The CDR3 consists of 16 residues. V lost 1 base and J lost 4, with 17 bases in between. DNA for the CDR3: TGTGCCAGCTCACCACAAGGGACACCAAATCCGTACGAGCAGTACTTC. This sequence encodes CASSPQGTPNPYEQYF.

The rearrangement joins TRBV19 to TRBJ2-5; 14 positions agree with TRBD2. CDR3 length: 16 amino acids. CDR1 LNHDA and CDR2 SQIVND come from the germline V gene (reference sequence). With 1 base clipped from V and 5 bases from J, the junction kept 3 bases outside the gene matches. The CDR3 bases are TGTGCCAGTAGTATAGTGACTAGCGGGAGGGGTGAGACCCAGTACTTC. This sequence encodes CASSIVTSGRGETQYF.